The 24 T cell receptor beta chains reported below all come from one sample, sequenced in a study of OX40 agonist ivuxolimab in advanced cancers. TCRdb's copy holds only in-frame clones and misses some; the assay was immunoSEQ multiplex PCR. The sample lists about 87,000 clones, around nine tenths seen once, with around 1.6% in the top ten. Specimen: CD4+ or CD8+ T cells sorted from blood, collected in a trial of the OX40 agonist ivuxolimab. These receptors all come from an adult with an advanced solid tumor such as melanoma, head and neck, liver or kidney cancer.

The chain is built from TRBV11-2 and TRBJ2-1; TRBD1 aligns across 10 bases. There are 15 residues in the CDR3. With V trimmed by 5 bases and J by 6 bases, 7 bases remained unmatched. Looked up from germline, CDR1 is SGHAT and CDR2 is FQNNGV. CDR3 nucleotides: TGTGCCAGCAGCAGCCGGGACAGGGGCATCAATGAGCAGTTCTTC. Translated: CASSSRDRGINEQFF.

The V call is TRBV6-1, the J call TRBJ2-7; the D gene is possibly TRBD2 (5 bases). CDR1 and CDR2 from the germline V gene are MNHNS and SASEGT. V was pared by 3 bases and J by 9 bases, with 21 bases between. The CDR3 extends over 15 amino acids. The CDR3 region has the DNA TGTGCCAGCAGTGATGCGGCACTCCTCTCGAGCGGGCAGTACTTC. It encodes CASSDAALLSSGQYF.

This clone was recorded once. The V call is TRBV23-1, the J call TRBJ1-3; D perhaps matches TRBD1 (6 bases). TRBV23-1 falls under the ORF class, with uncertain function. The V gene lost 0 bases and the J gene lost 2 bases, with 14 bases spanning the gap. CDR3 length: 17 residues. The CDR3 nucleotides are TGCGCCAGCAGTCAATCCGACAGGTTAGGGGCTGGAAACACCATATATTTT. Translating gives CASSQSDRLGAGNTIYF.

This clone has only one observation. V is TRBV7-2 and J is TRBJ1-1, with TRBD1 matching 7 bases. V trimming: 6 bases; J trimming: 6 bases; junction bases outside the gene matches: 7. The CDR3 is made up of 13 amino acids. CDR1 and CDR2 (germline): SGHTA, FQGNSA. The DNA of the CDR3 is TGTGCCAGCAGGAAACAGGGGAGCCCTGAAGCTTTCTTT. Residues: CASRKQGSPEAFF. Full variable domain (remainder filled in from reference TRBV7-2 and TRBJ1-1): GAGVSQSPSNKVTEKGKDVELRCDPISGHTALYWYRQSLGQGLEFLIYFQGNSAPDKSGLPSDRFSAERTGGSVSTLTIQRTQQEDSAVYLCASRKQGSPEAFFGQGTRLTVV.

J is TRBJ2-3 and V is TRBV18; weak D call: TRBD1 (5 bases). The CDR3 is 16 amino acids. Per the germline V gene, CDR1 is KGHSH and CDR2 is LQKENI. Trimming removed 6 bases from V and 3 bases from J, with 19 bases in between. The CDR3 coding sequence is TGTGCCAGCTCCCCCGGTACAGGAACGTATACAGATACGCAGTATTTT. Amino acid sequence: CASSPGTGTYTDTQYF. The entire variable domain, with the rest obtained from reference TRBV18 and TRBJ2-3, is as follows: NAGVMQNPRHLVRRRGQEARLRCSPMKGHSHVYWYRQLPEEGLKFMVYLQKENIIDESGMPKERFSAEFPKEGPSILRIQQVVRGDSAAYFCASSPGTGTYTDTQYFGPGTRLTVL.

This clone occurred a few times. The CDR3 region is CASSPSTGGETQYF. The CDR3 bases are TGTGCCAGCAGCCCATCGACAGGGGGCGAGACCCAGTACTTC. The chain couples TRBV7-7 to TRBJ2-5; 10 nucleotides match TRBD1. Germline CDR1 and CDR2: SSHAT and FNYEAQ (reference sequence). The CDR3 contains 14 residues. J gave up 5 bases and V 5 bases, and 5 bases lay outside the gene matches.

The chain uses TRBV10-1 and TRBJ2-1; 15 nucleotides line up with TRBD2. The germline V gene has CDR1 WNHNN and CDR2 SYGVQD (reference sequence). Trimming cost V 6 bases and J 7 bases; bases outside gene matches: 7. There are 16 residues in the CDR3. CDR3 amino acids: CASRIRTSGGDNEQFF. CDR3 nucleotides: TGCGCCAGCAGGATTAGGACTAGCGGGGGGGATAATGAGCAGTTCTTC.

This clone appeared once. The chain combines TRBV19 with TRBJ2-7; TRBD1 aligns across 12 bases. Germline CDR1 reads LNHDA; CDR2 reads SQIVND (reference sequence). Losses at the gene ends were 8 bases for V and 5 bases for J; bases not matched to a gene: 4. The CDR3 spans 13 residues. CDR3 sequence reads: CASGDRGQDEQYF. The CDR3, as DNA: TGTGCCAGTGGGGACAGGGGGCAAGACGAGCAGTACTTC.

The V call is TRBV5-1, the J call TRBJ1-4; no clear D. With 0 bases removed from V and 7 bases from J, the gap between germline ends came to 13 bases. Germline assignment: CDR1 SGHRS and CDR2 YFSETQ. The CDR3 sequence is 15 residues long. The CDR3 region has the DNA TGCGCCAGCAGCTTGGTCGAGGCCGGGATTGAAAAACTGTTTTTT. Its protein is CASSLVEAGIEKLFF.

The chain is built from TRBV6-5 and TRBJ2-2, with D tentatively TRBD2 (5 bases). The V gene lost 5 bases and the J gene lost 3 bases, with 13 bases spanning the gap. CDR3 length: 15 residues. CDR1 is MNHEY, CDR2 SVGAGI, per germline. In DNA, the CDR3 is TGTGCCAGCAGTCTGGACTCCCCCCACACCGGGGAGCTGTTTTTT. This sequence encodes CASSLDSPHTGELFF.

CDR3 bases: TGTGCCAGTAGTATGTTCAGCGCCCAGTTGGAGACCCAGTACTTC. It is translated as CASSMFSAQLETQYF. The chain has TRBV19 and TRBJ2-5; D gene ambiguous. This CDR3 contains 15 residues. Germline values: CDR1 LNHDA, CDR2 SQIVND (reference sequence). Trimming stripped 3 bases from V and 5 bases from J, with 16 bases between.

The table lists this clone with a count of one. The chain employs TRBV6-1 and TRBJ2-3, with TRBD2 identical over 8 bases. Germline lookup yields CDR1 MNHNS and CDR2 SASEGT. Losses at the gene ends were 7 bases for V and 3 bases for J; bases not matched to a gene: 6. The CDR3 covers 14 residues. The DNA of the CDR3 is TGTGCCAGCAATCCTAGCGGGCGGACAGATACGCAGTATTTT. Translated, it gives CASNPSGRTDTQYF.

V usage is TRBV7-2 and J usage is TRBJ1-3, with D uncertain. The V end lost 4 bases, the J end lost 2 bases, and 21 bases lay between the germline ends. The CDR3 consists of 18 residues. CDR1 and CDR2 (germline): SGHTA, FQGNSA. The CDR3 sequence: CASSYPPGRQGPGNTIYF. Written as DNA, the CDR3 is TGTGCCAGCAGCTACCCCCCTGGAAGGCAAGGCCCTGGAAACACCATATATTTT.

This sequence joins TRBV5-1 and TRBJ1-5; TRBD1 might be the D (6 bases). This CDR3 is 15 amino acids long. The V end lost 3 bases, the J end lost 8 bases, and 18 bases lay between the germline ends. Germline CDR1 SGHRS, CDR2 YFSETQ. The CDR3 DNA reads as TGCGCCAGCAGCTCAACCGGGACACCTAGAGAGCCCCAGCATTTT. Protein product: CASSSTGTPREPQHF.

The chain uses TRBV10-3 and TRBJ2-5; D might be TRBD1 (6 bases). The CDR3 is 11 residues long. Germline V CDR1 and CDR2: ENHRY, SYGVKD. Trimming left V 6 bases short and J 7 bases short, with 9 bases between. The DNA of the CDR3 is TGTGCCATCAGCCAAGGGGGGACCCAGTACTTC. Protein: CAISQGGTQYF.

The rearrangement joins TRBV11-3 to TRBJ2-1, with 7 bases aligning to TRBD2. V lost 5 bases, J lost 7 bases, and 2 bases stayed unmatched. Looked up from germline, CDR1 is SGHNT and CDR2 is YENEEA. The CDR3 loop spans 12 amino acids. The CDR3, as DNA: TGTGCCAGCAGCCCCGGGGGGAATGAGCAGTTCTTC. It codes for CASSPGGNEQFF. Full variable domain (remainder filled in from reference TRBV11-3 and TRBJ2-1): EAGVVQSPRYKIIEKKQPVAFWCNPISGHNTLYWYLQNLGQGPELLIRYENEEAVDDSQLPKDRFSAERLKGVDSTLKIQPAELGDSAVYLCASSPGGNEQFFGPGTRLTVL.

V and J are TRBV6-1 and TRBJ2-5; D might be TRBD2 (7 bases). CDR1 and CDR2 (germline): MNHNS, SASEGT. The CDR3 consists of 15 residues. V lost 7 bases and J 7 bases, leaving 22 bases between the germline ends. Here the CDR3 DNA reads TGTGCCAGCACCACAGGAGGGGGGGCGGCCTGGACCCAGTACTTC. Its translation is CASTTGGGAAWTQYF.

The chain recombines TRBV7-9 with TRBJ2-5; TRBD1 matches 7 bases. Losses at the gene ends were 1 base for V and 5 bases for J; bases not matched to a gene: 7. This CDR3 is 15 amino acids long. Germline V gives CDR1 SEHNR, CDR2 FQNEAQ (reference sequence). The CDR3 loop is CASSLGGQGEETQYF. CDR3 nucleotides: TGTGCCAGCAGCTTAGGAGGGCAGGGGGAGGAGACCCAGTACTTC.

The chain employs TRBV6-5 and TRBJ2-5, with TRBD1 matching over 7 bases. The germline gives CDR1 MNHEY, CDR2 SVGAGI. The J segment lost 5 bases and the V segment lost 6 bases, leaving 9 bases of the junction unmatched. The CDR3 extends over 14 amino acids. The chain's CDR3 is CASSRTPQGETQYF. DNA of the CDR3: TGTGCCAGCAGCCGAACTCCACAGGGGGAGACCCAGTACTTC.

The chain carries TRBV4-1 and TRBJ2-4, with 9 nucleotides matching TRBD1. The CDR3 spans 17 residues. CDR1 MGHRA and CDR2 YSYEKL come from the germline V gene. J lost 7 bases, V lost 1 base, and 11 bases had no gene match. The CDR3 DNA sequence: TGCGCCAGCAGCCAAGGGAGGGCAACAGGGGGCTTCAACATTCAGTACTTC. Translation: CASSQGRATGGFNIQYF.

This clone was recorded only once. For the CDR3, the DNA is TGTGCCAGCTCGCGACAGGAGAGAGGATGGGGCGAGCAGTACTTC. As protein: CASSRQERGWGEQYF. The rearrangement uses TRBV18 and TRBJ2-7; maybe TRBD1 (6 bases). V lost 6 bases and J lost 6, with 21 bases in between. CDR1 is KGHSH and CDR2 is LQKENI in the germline V gene. The CDR3 runs 15 residues. Supplemented by reference TRBV18 and TRBJ2-7, the full variable domain reads NAGVMQNPRHLVRRRGQEARLRCSPMKGHSHVYWYRQLPEEGLKFMVYLQKENIIDESGMPKERFSAEFPKEGPSILRIQQVVRGDSAAYFCASSRQERGWGEQYFGPGTRLTVT.

The CDR3 nucleotides are TGTGCCAGCTCACCACAGGGGCAATCACCCCTCCACTTT. This encodes CASSPQGQSPLHF. This chain connects TRBV18 to TRBJ1-6; TRBD1 might be the D (5 bases). V lost 1 base to trimming and J lost 10 bases, with 8 bases between them. The CDR3 contains 13 residues. The germline V gene has CDR1 KGHSH and CDR2 LQKENI.

The table lists this clone with a few counts. The chain employs TRBV5-1 and TRBJ1-6; tentatively, D is TRBD1 (5 bases). The CDR3 spans 14 residues. From germline, CDR1 is SGHRS and CDR2 YFSETQ. V lost 3 bases and J lost 10, with 14 bases in between. CDR3 sequence (DNA): TGCGCCAGCAGCTCTGGAGGGCAGGGCTCACCCCTCCACTTT. Translated: CASSSGGQGSPLHF.

The chain employs TRBV2 and TRBJ2-5; 10 bases are shared with TRBD2. CDR3 length: 15 amino acids. Per germline, CDR1 SNHLY and CDR2 FYNNEI. Trimming at V came to 6 bases and at J to 4 bases, leaving 8 bases not matched to a gene. The CDR3 DNA sequence: TGTGCCAGCAGGGATCTAGCGGGAGTAGGAGAGACCCAGTACTTC. It is translated as CASRDLAGVGETQYF.